A single sample gave rise to the 26 T cell receptor beta chains below, sequenced in a study of blood T cell repertoires in COVID-19. Clones were sequenced by immunoSEQ multiplex PCR, and TCRdb holds only the in-frame ones, with some missing. The repertoire holds around 250,000 clones, with over 80% as singletons. Source material: PBMCs or T cells enriched from blood (not recorded which). The receptors originated from a woman aged 25-40 years with acute COVID-19.

This chain uses TRBV27 with TRBJ1-5, with D perhaps matching TRBD1 (5 bases). There are 15 residues in the CDR3. Trimming shortened V by 3 bases and J by 2 bases, and 11 bases separated the two germline ends. Germline V gene sequence: CDR1 MNHEY, CDR2 SMNVEV (reference sequence). The CDR3 nucleotides are TGTGCCAGCAGTTTTCGACAGCCTGGCAATCAGCCCCAGCATTTT. It encodes CASSFRQPGNQPQHF.

The genes are TRBV3-1 (or the pseudogene TRBV3-2) and TRBJ2-3, with D unclear. There are 16 residues in the CDR3. Trimming stripped 1 base from V and 0 bases from J, with 11 bases between. Germline values: CDR1 LGHDT, CDR2 YNNKEL (reference sequence). CDR3 sequence reads: CASSQARLPSTDTQYF. DNA for the CDR3: TGTGCCAGCAGCCAAGCCAGGTTACCTAGCACAGATACGCAGTATTTT.

The V call is TRBV7-3, the J call TRBJ2-7; D perhaps matches TRBD2 (5 bases). The CDR3 totals 14 residues. Trimming removed 2 bases from V and 4 bases from J, with 12 bases in between. Germline V gene sequence: CDR1 SGHTA, CDR2 FQGTGA. The DNA for the CDR3 is TGTGCCAGCAGCTTAGGACCCTCGGGGTACGAGCAGTACTTC. Translating gives CASSLGPSGYEQYF.

The J gene is TRBJ2-7, the V gene TRBV27; the match to TRBD2 covers 15 bases. CDR1 and CDR2 (germline): MNHEY, SMNVEV (reference sequence). Trimming removed 7 bases from V and 2 bases from J; junction bases left unmatched: 6. This CDR3 is built from 16 residues. CDR3 amino acids: CASMGLAGGPAYEQYF. The CDR3 region has the DNA TGTGCCAGCATGGGACTAGCGGGAGGCCCGGCCTACGAGCAGTACTTC.

The sample holds a few counts of this clone. The V gene is TRBV6-2 or TRBV6-3, the J gene TRBJ2-7, with 13 bases lining up with TRBD2. V lost 2 bases to trimming and J lost 3 bases; unmatched junction nucleotides: 4. Germline V gene lookup returns CDR1 MNHEY and CDR2 SVGEGT. The CDR3 runs to 16 residues. CDR3 coding DNA: TGTGCCAGCAGTTACGCCGGGACTAGCGGGAACTACGAGCAGTACTTC. It codes for CASSYAGTSGNYEQYF.

This chain joins TRBV6-5 and TRBJ1-5; D ambiguous. This CDR3 region has 14 residues. Germline values: CDR1 MNHEY, CDR2 SVGAGI. Trimming left V 8 bases short and J 3 bases short, with 14 bases between. CDR3 loop: CASHPSGYNQPQHF. In DNA, the CDR3 is TGTGCCAGCCACCCGTCGGGTTACAATCAGCCCCAGCATTTT.

This chain joins TRBV3-1 (or the pseudogene TRBV3-2) and TRBJ1-1, with a tentative D call TRBD1 (6 bases). This CDR3 is 13 amino acids long. Trimming pared 3 bases from V and 5 bases from J, leaving 10 bases between. The V gene's germline CDR1 is LGHDT and CDR2 YNNKEL (reference sequence). This chain's CDR3 is CASSQGRGTEAFF. Written as DNA, the CDR3 is TGTGCCAGCAGCCAGGGCAGGGGAACTGAAGCTTTCTTT.

In its sample, this clone was seen a few times. The chain employs TRBV18 and TRBJ2-2; tentative D call: TRBD1 (5 bases). This CDR3 region has 13 residues. The V end was cut by 8 bases, the J end by 5 bases, with 12 bases between. Per germline, CDR1 KGHSH and CDR2 LQKENI. As DNA, the CDR3 is TGTGCCAGCGGCCAGGGTGGAACCGGGGAGCTGTTTTTT. Amino acids: CASGQGGTGELFF.

The chain is built from TRBV9 and TRBJ1-6; 8 bases fit TRBD1. The ends lost 3 bases at V and 5 bases at J; junction bases unmatched: 4. The CDR3 loop spans 15 amino acids. CDR1 and CDR2 from the germline V gene are SGDLS and YYNGEE. CDR3 amino acids: CASSAQTGDNSPLHF. The CDR3 DNA sequence: TGTGCCAGCAGCGCACAGACAGGGGATAATTCACCCCTCCACTTT.

The V and J genes are TRBV24-1 and TRBJ2-3; 10 bases fit TRBD2. After removal of 0 bases from V and 7 bases from J, the junction contained 9 bases not matched to a gene. CDR3 length equals 17 residues. Germline V CDR1 and CDR2: KGHDR, SFDVKD. The CDR3 DNA is TGTGCCACCAGTGATTTGAAAAGCGGGAGGGCCGGCCATACGCAGTATTTT. Its protein product is CATSDLKSGRAGHTQYF.

The table lists this clone with a count of one. The genes are TRBV4-1 and TRBJ1-2; a weak D match, TRBD1 (5 bases). There are 14 residues in the CDR3. Per germline, CDR1 MGHRA and CDR2 YSYEKL. The V end lost 2 bases, the J end lost 2 bases, and 9 bases lay between the germline ends. As DNA, the CDR3 is TGCGCCAGCAGCCAAACAGGTTCAAACTATGGCTACACCTTC. This codes for CASSQTGSNYGYTF.

The chain uses TRBV12-5 and TRBJ2-5; 7 bases are a match to TRBD1. The germline V gene encodes CDR1 LGHNT and CDR2 FRNRAP. The trim removed 6 bases at V and 2 bases at J, leaving 9 bases unmatched. This CDR3 has 15 residues. The chain's CDR3 is CASGPLTGLQETQYF. The CDR3 region has the DNA TGTGCTAGTGGCCCCCTGACAGGGCTACAAGAGACCCAGTACTTC.

This clone was detected once. The CDR3 nucleotides are TGTGCCAGCAGCGAACAGGGGGCAAGCACAGATACGCAGTATTTT. It translates to CASSEQGASTDTQYF. The chain links TRBV7-8 to TRBJ2-3, with 9 positions matching TRBD1. Losses at the gene ends were 5 bases for V and 0 bases for J; bases not matched to a gene: 3. The length of the CDR3 is 15 residues. The germline V gene encodes CDR1 SGHVS and CDR2 FQNEAQ.

This clone was counted a single time. The chain uses TRBV7-9 and TRBJ2-3, with TRBD2 matching 11 bases. The germline CDR1 and CDR2 sequences are SEHNR and FQNEAQ (reference sequence). This CDR3 is built from 15 residues. The V and J ends lost 5 bases and 3 bases, in that order; junction bases with no gene match: 4. CDR3 nucleotide sequence: TGTGCCAGCAGCATTAGCGGGGGGGGAACAGATACGCAGTATTTT. This encodes CASSISGGGTDTQYF. Complete variable domain (other parts from reference TRBV7-9 and TRBJ2-3): DTGVSQNPRHKITKRGQNVTFRCDPISEHNRLYWYRQTLGQGPEFLTYFQNEAQLEKSRLLSDRFSAERPKGSFSTLEIQRTEQGDSAMYLCASSISGGGTDTQYFGPGTRLTVL.

The table lists this clone with a count of one. The chain is built from TRBV18 and TRBJ2-5; D gene ambiguous. Germline V gene data show CDR1 as KGHSH and CDR2 as LQKENI. The CDR3 has 13 residues. V lost 0 bases, J lost 2 bases, and 4 bases lay in between. In DNA, the CDR3 is TGTGCCAGCTCACCACCTACTCAAGAGACCCAGTACTTC. Amino acids: CASSPPTQETQYF.

CDR3 in DNA: TGTGCCAGCAGTTTCCAGGGGCCTCTCGGAACTGAAGCTTTCTTT. The encoded protein is CASSFQGPLGTEAFF. This chain connects TRBV28 to TRBJ1-1; maybe TRBD1 (6 bases). Looked up from germline, CDR1 is MDHEN and CDR2 is SYDVKM. V was trimmed by 3 bases and J by 5 bases, leaving 16 bases between them. This CDR3 is built from 15 residues.

The chain combines TRBV7-2 with TRBJ2-3, with TRBD2 matching over 11 bases. Germline loops: CDR1 SGHTA, CDR2 FQGNSA. Trimming cost V 4 bases and J 6 bases; bases outside gene matches: 6. This CDR3 comprises 15 residues. CDR3 DNA sequence: TGTGCCAGCAGCTACCGTAGCGGGAGGGCGGATACGCAGTATTTT. Its translation: CASSYRSGRADTQYF.

The chain links TRBV5-1 to TRBJ2-5, with 12 bases lining up with TRBD1. The germline V gene has CDR1 SGHRS and CDR2 YFSETQ. The V segment lost 2 bases and the J segment 5 bases; nucleotides outside the gene matches: 10. The CDR3 sequence is 17 residues long. CDR3 amino acids: CASSFSRGQGARETQYF. The CDR3 nucleotides read TGCGCCAGCAGCTTTTCCCGGGGACAGGGGGCGAGGGAGACCCAGTACTTC.

V is TRBV18 and J is TRBJ2-3; no firm D call. There are 15 residues in the CDR3. CDR1 KGHSH and CDR2 LQKENI come from the germline V gene. V was clipped by 2 bases and J by 4 bases, with 13 bases between them. Here the CDR3 reads CASSPFSDSSDTQYF. CDR3 DNA sequence: TGTGCCAGCTCACCATTTTCCGATAGCTCAGATACGCAGTATTTT.

This clone has a single count. This sequence joins TRBV29-1 and TRBJ1-3; D is unclear. The CDR3 has 13 residues. Per germline, CDR1 SQVTM and CDR2 ANQGSEA. V gave up 4 bases and J gave up 0 bases, with 7 bases separating them. The CDR3 reads CSVGYSSGNTIYF. DNA of the CDR3: TGCAGCGTTGGTTACAGCTCTGGAAACACCATATATTTT.

The rearrangement uses TRBV4-1 and TRBJ2-1; D is possibly TRBD2 (6 bases). The CDR3 length is 15 residues. V lost 3 bases to trimming and J lost 10 bases, with 19 bases between them. In germline, CDR1 is MGHRA, CDR2 YSYEKL. This CDR3 reads CASSQHQSTAGEQFF. The CDR3 DNA sequence: TGCGCCAGCAGCCAGCATCAGTCTACCGCGGGGGAGCAGTTCTTC.

This chain connects TRBV9 to TRBJ1-1, with a weak D call TRBD1 (6 bases). The germline V gene has CDR1 SGDLS and CDR2 YYNGEE. CDR3 size: 14 residues. V was clipped by 0 bases and J by 5 bases, with 11 bases between them. The CDR3: CASSVGRGGTEAFF. The CDR3 DNA sequence: TGTGCCAGCAGCGTAGGCAGGGGTGGAACTGAAGCTTTCTTT.

This chain uses TRBV5-1 with TRBJ2-5; the D is unclear. V was trimmed by 3 bases and J by 2 bases, leaving 8 bases between them. Germline V gene lookup returns CDR1 SGHRS and CDR2 YFSETQ. The CDR3 consists of 13 residues. The CDR3 protein is CASSSLTQETQYF. CDR3 nucleotides: TGCGCCAGCAGCTCACTTACTCAAGAGACCCAGTACTTC.

Here the CDR3 reads CASSLRRLNPNSPLHF. For the CDR3, the DNA is TGCGCCAGCAGCTTGAGGAGGTTAAATCCGAATTCACCCCTCCACTTT. The V call is TRBV5-1, the J call TRBJ1-6; D gene ambiguous. Deletions cut 1 base from V and 7 bases from J, with 15 bases between. The germline CDR1 and CDR2 sequences are SGHRS and YFSETQ. CDR3 size: 16 residues.

V and J are TRBV29-1 and TRBJ1-2, with unresolved D. Between the trimmed V and J ends, which lost 3 bases and 1 base, there was a span of 6 bases. CDR3 length: 12 residues. Germline V gene lookup returns CDR1 SQVTM and CDR2 ANQGSEA. CDR3 DNA: TGCAGCGTTGACGGGGTTAACTATGGCTACACCTTC. Its translation: CSVDGVNYGYTF.

V is TRBV28 and J is TRBJ1-2; D unclear. Germline CDR1 and CDR2: MDHEN and SYDVKM. V lost 5 bases to trimming and J lost 0 bases, with 13 bases between them. This CDR3 spans 15 amino acids. CDR3 sequence: CASSGSFTANYGYTF. The CDR3 nucleotides are TGTGCCAGCAGTGGCTCGTTTACAGCTAACTATGGCTACACCTTC.